A single sample gave rise to the 13 T cell receptor beta chains below, sequenced in a study of cytomegalovirus exposure and HLA in healthy donors. The table came from immunoSEQ multiplex PCR; TCRdb's copy has only in-frame clones and leaves some out. The table includes 150,000 to 200,000 clones, around 86% detected once. The source material was PBMCs. All receptors derive from a woman aged 18-29 years in good health and CMV-seronegative.

The chain combines TRBV5-6 with TRBJ2-7; TRBD1 aligns across 11 bases. Germline V gene sequence: CDR1 SGHDT, CDR2 YYEEEE. The CDR3 has 15 amino acids. V gave up 4 bases and J gave up 7 bases; unmatched junction bases: 10. The CDR3 coding sequence is TGTGCCAGCAGCGATGGGACAGGGGGGGTGAGGGAGCAGTACTTC. It yields the protein CASSDGTGGVREQYF.

The chain is built from TRBV9 and TRBJ1-1; tentative D call: TRBD1 (6 bases). The V gene lost 4 bases and the J gene lost 4 bases, with 14 bases spanning the gap. The CDR3 loop spans 14 amino acids. Germline V lookup: CDR1 SGDLS, CDR2 YYNGEE. The CDR3 reads CASSSSDSRTEAFF. The CDR3 DNA reads as TGTGCCAGCAGCTCTTCGGACAGTCGCACTGAAGCTTTCTTT.

As DNA, the CDR3 is TGTGCCAGCAGCTTGTGGGCAGGGGGGCACTATGGCTACACCTTC. It specifies CASSLWAGGHYGYTF. The gene calls are TRBV5-4 and TRBJ1-2, with 7 positions matching TRBD1. Germline loops: CDR1 SGHNT, CDR2 YYREEE (reference sequence). This CDR3 comprises 15 residues. The trim removed 1 base at V and 3 bases at J, leaving 6 bases unmatched.

The rearrangement uses TRBV4-2 and TRBJ2-7; maybe TRBD2 (5 bases). Trimming removed 1 base at V and 2 bases at J, with 9 bases between. The germline V gene has CDR1 LGHNA and CDR2 YNFKEQ. The CDR3 spans 14 residues. The CDR3 region is CASSQGLGTYEQYF. CDR3 coding DNA: TGTGCCAGCAGCCAAGGCCTCGGGACCTACGAGCAGTACTTC.

J is TRBJ2-4 and V is TRBV5-1; D might be TRBD1 (6 bases). V lost 4 bases and J 1 base, leaving 15 bases between the germline ends. The CDR3 consists of 16 residues. Germline values: CDR1 SGHRS, CDR2 YFSETQ. The CDR3 nucleotides are TGCGCCAGCAGCCCCCTGACCCAGGGGGCCAAAAACATTCAGTACTTC. It encodes CASSPLTQGAKNIQYF.

V and J are TRBV2 and TRBJ2-3; no reliable D call. The CDR3 is 11 amino acids. Germline V gene data show CDR1 as SNHLY and CDR2 as FYNNEI. Trimming took off 8 bases at V and 0 bases at J, with 3 bases between the two ends. The CDR3 here is CASLSTDTQYF. As DNA, the CDR3 is TGTGCCAGCCTGAGCACAGATACGCAGTATTTT.

The chain recombines TRBV2 with TRBJ2-5, with D possibly matching TRBD2 (5 bases). The CDR3 is made up of 14 amino acids. From germline, CDR1 is SNHLY and CDR2 FYNNEI. V was clipped by 2 bases and J by 2 bases, with 9 bases between them. CDR3 nucleotide sequence: TGTGCCAGCAGTGAAATGCGGACTCAAGAGACCCAGTACTTC. Amino acid sequence: CASSEMRTQETQYF.

This rearrangement joins TRBV5-1 to TRBJ2-6; D might be TRBD1 (6 bases). Trimming cost V 4 bases and J 0 bases, with 17 bases left between them. This CDR3 contains 18 residues. Germline lookup yields CDR1 SGHRS and CDR2 YFSETQ. The CDR3 loop is CASSRKDSWFSGANVLTF. The DNA for the CDR3 is TGCGCCAGCAGCCGCAAGGACAGTTGGTTCTCTGGGGCCAACGTCCTGACTTTC.

The chain uses TRBV4-2 and TRBJ2-1, with 8 bases fitting TRBD2. Unmatched junction bases numbered 7, after V lost 0 bases and J lost 6 bases. There are 16 residues in the CDR3. Germline assignment: CDR1 LGHNA and CDR2 YNFKEQ. The CDR3 DNA reads as TGTGCCAGCAGCCAAGAGGTAGCGGGAAGTCTCAATGAGCAGTTCTTC. Translation gives CASSQEVAGSLNEQFF.

The CDR3 protein is CASTLTGSSGNTIYF. DNA of the CDR3: TGTGCCAGCACCTTGACAGGGTCCAGCGGAAACACCATATATTTT. The rearrangement joins TRBV6-5 to TRBJ1-3; 7 nucleotides agree with TRBD1. This CDR3 spans 15 amino acids. Germline values: CDR1 MNHEY, CDR2 SVGAGI. The ends lost 7 bases at V and 4 bases at J; junction bases unmatched: 10.

Only a few counts were recorded for this clone. This chain connects TRBV7-9 to TRBJ1-2, with 9 bases lining up with TRBD1. V was clipped by 2 bases and J by 10 bases; unmatched bases: 8. This CDR3 contains 14 residues. Germline loops: CDR1 SEHNR, CDR2 FQNEAQ (reference sequence). CDR3: CASSLTLGTGNYTF. DNA of the CDR3: TGTGCCAGCAGCTTAACCCTCGGGACAGGGAACTACACCTTC.

The rearrangement uses TRBV19 and TRBJ1-2; TRBD1 aligns across 7 bases. The CDR3 length is 13 residues. Per germline, CDR1 LNHDA and CDR2 SQIVND (reference sequence). With 11 bases clipped from V and 4 bases from J, the junction kept 10 bases outside the gene matches. The CDR3 protein is CASSRDSSYGYTF. Written as DNA, the CDR3 is TGTGCCTCATCTCGGGACAGCTCCTATGGCTACACCTTC.

As for this clone: Other DNA sequences from this sample encode an identical CDR3 as well. The CDR3 loop is CASSLDRGNTEAFF. In nucleotides, the CDR3 is TGTGCCAGCAGCTTGGACAGGGGGAACACTGAAGCTTTCTTT. The genes are TRBV5-4 and TRBJ1-1; 7 nucleotides line up with TRBD1. J gave up 1 base and V 0 bases, and 0 bases lay outside the gene matches. Germline CDR1 and CDR2: SGHNT and YYREEE (reference sequence). The CDR3 spans 14 residues.